The sequence of this TCR beta chain was determined in a study of OX40 agonist ivuxolimab in advanced cancers. Overall study context: It was ivuxolimab, an agonistic anti-OX40 (CD134) antibody, that patients were treated with. Dose-escalation patients had hepatocellular carcinoma, melanoma, renal cell or head and neck cancer.

Turning to this clone: Its specificity is not known.

Study-wide findings and caveats: Expanded clones were, on average, more numerous among CD8+ T cells than CD4+. Low normalized T-cell clonal expansion also characterized some of the nonresponders.

TCRdb keeps only in-frame clones here, not all; method: immunoSEQ multiplex PCR. The sample has roughly 100,000 clones, around nine tenths seen once. The input for sequencing was CD4+ or CD8+ T cells sorted from blood, taken in a trial of the OX40 agonist ivuxolimab. The TCR was taken from an adult with an advanced solid tumor such as melanoma, head and neck, liver or kidney cancer.

The CDR3, as DNA: TGTGCCAGCTCAGACCGGAGTCAAGAGACCCAGTACTTC. This sequence encodes CASSDRSQETQYF. The rearrangement links TRBV18 to TRBJ2-5; D remains ambiguous. The CDR3 consists of 13 residues. The V and J ends lost 5 bases and 2 bases respectively, with 9 bases between them. CDR1 is KGHSH, CDR2 LQKENI, per germline.